The clone carrying this T cell receptor (beta chain) occurred many times. Its antigen remains unknown. This entry comes from a study of breast tumors, draining lymph nodes, adjacent tissues. The study, taken as a whole, reports: Tumor and nontumor repertoires were significantly more similar in luminal-like than in basal-like breast cancer.

This CDR3 is 14 amino acids long. Trimming took 5 bases from V and 7 from J; bases not matched to a gene: 5. Germline V gene lookup returns CDR1 SGHTA and CDR2 FQGTGA. TCRdb re-analysed the multiplex PCR reads in MiXCR, keeping a single row per CDR3 protein. This sample has tens of thousands of distinct CDR3 sequences, with roughly 41% found just once. The receptor was isolated from a female donor with breast cancer. Some clones in this sample may be carry-over from other donors' samples. The sample comprised breast tumor tissue. The rearrangement links TRBV7-3 to TRBJ2-2; TRBD2 matches at 9 bases. Written as DNA, the CDR3 is TGTGCCAGCAGCGCGGGACTAGCAGGCGGGGAGCTGTTTTTT. This sequence encodes CASSAGLAGGELFF.